The present T cell receptor (beta chain) was sequenced within a study of blood T cell repertoires in COVID-19. Study-wide background: Donors in the United States, Italy and Spain gave samples during acute or convalescent COVID-19.

Participants' own reports of clinical history determined their cohort assignment. Recovered participants had two consecutive negative NP/OP PCR tests, healthcare professional clearance, or symptom resolution. Method: immunoSEQ multiplex PCR; TCRdb's copy keeps in-frame clones and lacks some. This table holds a few hundred thousand clones, roughly 88% found once. Germline CDR1 SGDLS, CDR2 YYNGEE. The V end was cut by 1 base, the J end by 4 bases, with 11 bases between. CDR3 size: 14 residues. The sequenced sample was PBMCs or T cells enriched from blood (not recorded which). The source is a man aged 25-45 years who had recovered from COVID-19. The chain links TRBV9 to TRBJ1-2; D may be TRBD1 (6 bases). DNA for the CDR3: TGTGCCAGCAGCGTAACAGGGTCGAGCTATGGCTACACCTTC. It is translated as CASSVTGSSYGYTF. The complete variable domain, with remaining parts taken from reference TRBV9 and TRBJ1-2, reads DSGVTQTPKHLITATGQRVTLRCSPRSGDLSVYWYQQSLDQGLQFLIQYYNGEERAKGNILERFSAQQFPDLHSELNLSSLELGDSALYFCASSVTGSSYGYTFGSGTRLTVV.